This T cell receptor beta chain appears in the sequencing data of a study of regulatory T cells in long-lasting Graves disease. Study information: Graves' patients, newly diagnosed, had taken antithyroid drugs under 3 months.

V dropped 1 base and J dropped 3 bases, with 9 bases sitting between them. CDR1 is LGHDT, CDR2 YNNKEL, per germline (reference sequence). The CDR3 sequence is 14 residues long. Time point denoted: newly diagnosed GD, antithyroid drugs for less than 3 months. PBMC RNA was the source of the TCR library. As a group, patients came from one endocrinology department in Xi'an, China. This clonotype was detected many times. CDR3-region Arm-PCR and iRepertoire HTBI primers produced the TCR beta libraries. Using its own MiXCR run on the multiplex PCR reads, TCRdb lists one record per CDR3 protein. The sample includes some 200,000 distinct CDR3 sequences, around a fifth of them seen just once. The same sample was also used in a study of T cells in Graves' hyperthyroidism and ophthalmopathy. That paper notes: RT-PCR in the first round (using the HTBI primer set) targeted the TCR CDR3. A model of 13 V-J features distinguished ophthalmopathy from stable hyperthyroidism.

The rearrangement joins TRBV3-1 to TRBJ1-1; TRBD1 is a possible D gene (6 bases). This TCR was sampled from a woman in her 30s with Graves disease. The source material was peripheral blood mononuclear cells (PBMCs), sampled at new diagnosis, from a patient treated with antithyroid drugs. Here the CDR3 reads CASSQGRGYTEAFF. CDR3 DNA sequence: TGTGCCAGCAGCCAAGGCAGGGGTTACACTGAAGCTTTCTTT.